Shown below are 2 T cell receptor beta chains from a single sample sequenced in a study of CD8 T cells in ankylosing spondylitis. General observations from the study: Among TCR beta sequences, a motif of fewer than 10 highly homologous variants appeared characteristic of ankylosing spondylitis blood.

These receptors have no known antigen. TCRdb re-called the 5' RACE reads through MiXCR, storing one row per CDR3 protein. The sample includes 700,000 to 1,000,000 distinct CDR3 sequences, 10% to 15% of them seen just once. Source material: blood, either unsorted or a sorted T cell fraction (not recorded which). Receptors were obtained from a male donor with ankylosing spondylitis.

The V and J genes are TRBV20-1 and TRBJ1-1; the match to TRBD1 covers 8 bases. Germline CDR1 reads DFQATT; CDR2 reads SNEGSKA (reference sequence). V lost 5 bases to trimming and J lost 5 bases; unmatched junction nucleotides: 10. The CDR3 spans 14 residues. CDR3 protein: CSALFRRGLTEAFF. Here the CDR3 DNA reads TGCAGTGCTCTTTTCCGCAGGGGGCTAACTGAAGCTTTCTTT.

There are many counts of this clonotype. This chain uses TRBV20-1 with TRBJ2-5, with TRBD1 matching 7 bases. This CDR3 is built from 14 residues. The V segment lost 0 bases and the J segment 5 bases; nucleotides outside the gene matches: 6. The germline CDR1 and CDR2 sequences are DFQATT and SNEGSKA (reference sequence). DNA of the CDR3: TGCAGTGCTAGAGAGGTACAGGGGTTGGAGACCCAGTACTTC. This translates into CSAREVQGLETQYF.